The 14 T cell receptor beta chains reported below all come from one sample, sequenced in a study of T cell responses to AZD1222 COVID-19 vaccine. Data came from immunoSEQ multiplex PCR; TCRdb stores just in-frame clones and leaves some out. The sample contains some 120,000 clones, about nine tenths of which appear only once. The sample here was peripheral blood, taken on day 0 of AZD1222 vaccination. The receptor set was obtained from an adult in good health.

The sample holds a few counts of this clone. The V and J genes are TRBV27 and TRBJ1-2; 11 nucleotides match TRBD1. Germline CDR1 and CDR2: MNHEY and SMNVEV (reference sequence). The junction had 11 bases not matched to a gene; V was cut back by 5 bases and J by 0 bases. CDR3 length: 18 residues. This CDR3 reads CASSKHPGQGVSNYGYTF. The CDR3 DNA reads as TGTGCCAGCAGTAAACATCCGGGACAGGGGGTATCTAACTATGGCTACACCTTC.

The rearrangement links TRBV7-9 to TRBJ1-5; the D is unclear. The CDR3 spans 13 residues. Deletions cut 6 bases from V and 0 bases from J, with 6 bases between. Per germline, CDR1 SEHNR and CDR2 FQNEAQ (reference sequence). The CDR3 DNA sequence: TGTGCCAGCAGTCGGGATAGCAATCAGCCCCAGCATTTT. Protein sequence: CASSRDSNQPQHF.

The chain joins TRBV11-2 to TRBJ2-1; D not certain. The V end was cut by 0 bases, the J end by 5 bases, with 8 bases between. CDR1 is SGHAT and CDR2 is FQNNGV in the germline V gene. This CDR3 is 14 amino acids long. CDR3 protein: CASSLDGPHNEQFF. CDR3 sequence (DNA): TGTGCCAGCAGCTTAGATGGGCCCCACAATGAGCAGTTCTTC. The variable domain in full, completed from reference TRBV11-2 and TRBJ2-1, reads EAGVAQSPRYKIIEKRQSVAFWCNPISGHATLYWYQQILGQGPKLLIQFQNNGVVDDSQLPKDRFSAERLKGVDSTLKIQPAKLEDSAVYLCASSLDGPHNEQFFGPGTRLTVL.

This chain uses TRBV29-1 with TRBJ1-2, with no clear D. Trimming stripped 4 bases from V and 5 bases from J, with 8 bases between. CDR3 length equals 11 residues. Looked up from germline, CDR1 is SQVTM and CDR2 is ANQGSEA. CDR3 in amino acids: CSVAREYGYTF. DNA for the CDR3: TGCAGCGTTGCGAGGGAATATGGCTACACCTTC.

The chain uses TRBV7-8 and TRBJ2-7; 8 positions match TRBD2. There are 14 residues in the CDR3. J lost 8 bases, V lost 4 bases, and 10 bases had no gene match. Germline values: CDR1 SGHVS, CDR2 FQNEAQ. CDR3 loop: CASSSPSGSEQQYF. The CDR3 DNA reads TGTGCCAGCAGCTCCCCAAGCGGGAGCGAGCAGCAGTACTTC.

This clone was seen more than once but under ten times. The rearrangement links TRBV9 to TRBJ2-3; 10 nucleotides agree with TRBD2. Germline-derived CDR1 and CDR2 are SGDLS and YYNGEE. The J segment lost 2 bases and the V segment lost 5 bases, leaving 8 bases of the junction unmatched. The CDR3 is 16 amino acids. CDR3 in amino acids: CASSASGSLNTDTQYF. The CDR3 DNA is TGTGCCAGCAGTGCTAGCGGGAGTCTCAACACAGATACGCAGTATTTT.

The chain carries TRBV28 and TRBJ2-7; possibly TRBD1 or TRBD2 for D (6 bases each). With 6 bases removed from V and 6 bases from J, the gap between germline ends came to 12 bases. Germline V gene data show CDR1 as MDHEN and CDR2 as SYDVKM. This CDR3 has 12 residues. In DNA, the CDR3 is TGTGCCAGCAGGCTGCCGGGGGCCGAGCAGTACTTC. The encoded protein is CASRLPGAEQYF.

CDR3 sequence: CAISEFDGIGTEAFF. In DNA form, the CDR3 reads TGTGCCATCAGTGAGTTTGACGGGATAGGCACTGAAGCTTTCTTT. The rearrangement joins TRBV10-3 to TRBJ1-1; D ambiguous. Germline CDR1 ENHRY, CDR2 SYGVKD. The CDR3 is 15 amino acids. V gave up 1 base and J gave up 4 bases, with 13 bases separating them.

The DNA of the CDR3 is TGTGCCAGCAGCCCCGGGGGTAGCGGGAGGGACAATGAGCAGTTCTTC. Protein: CASSPGGSGRDNEQFF. The chain joins TRBV7-3 to TRBJ2-1; 11 positions agree with TRBD2. Germline lookup yields CDR1 SGHTA and CDR2 FQGTGA. Trimming removed 5 bases from V and 5 bases from J; junction bases left unmatched: 8. CDR3 size: 16 residues. The whole variable domain, filled in from reference TRBV7-3 and TRBJ2-1, reads GAGVSQTPSNKVTEKGKYVELRCDPISGHTALYWYRQSLGQGPEFLIYFQGTGAADDSGLPNDRFFAVRPEGSVSTLKIQRTERGDSAVYLCASSPGGSGRDNEQFFGPGTRLTVL.

For the CDR3, the DNA is TGTGCCAGCAGCACCCCGGGGGCTGAAAAACTGTTTTTT. This gives the protein CASSTPGAEKLFF. The chain joins TRBV11-2 to TRBJ1-4; maybe TRBD1 (6 bases). CDR3 size: 13 residues. CDR1 and CDR2 from the germline V gene are SGHAT and FQNNGV. With 5 bases removed from V and 7 bases from J, the gap between germline ends came to 11 bases.

J is TRBJ1-2 and V is TRBV28; D perhaps matches TRBD1 (5 bases). The V gene lost 6 bases and the J gene lost 7 bases, with 15 bases spanning the gap. This CDR3 is built from 13 residues. CDR1 and CDR2 from the germline V gene are MDHEN and SYDVKM. CDR3 protein: CASRAGTFGGYTF. In DNA, the CDR3 is TGTGCCAGCAGGGCCGGGACTTTCGGTGGCTACACCTTC.

The genes are TRBV5-4 and TRBJ2-7; 7 positions agree with TRBD1. The V gene end was trimmed by 3 bases and the J gene end by 5 bases; junction bases not matched to a gene: 8. CDR1 and CDR2 (germline): SGHNT, YYREEE (reference sequence). This CDR3 is 14 amino acids long. CDR3 loop: CASSSITGDHEQYF. In DNA, the CDR3 is TGTGCCAGCAGCTCGATTACAGGGGACCACGAGCAGTACTTC.

This chain joins TRBV5-4 and TRBJ2-2; 10 bases fit TRBD1. This CDR3 is built from 15 residues. Losses at the gene ends were 4 bases for V and 3 bases for J; bases not matched to a gene: 3. Germline V CDR1 and CDR2: SGHNT, YYREEE (reference sequence). CDR3 loop: CASSPGTGDTGELFF. CDR3 DNA: TGTGCCAGCAGCCCCGGGACAGGGGACACCGGGGAGCTGTTTTTT.

The rearrangement links TRBV28 to TRBJ2-7; D assignment may be TRBD1 or TRBD2 (6 bases each). Trimming cost V 3 bases and J 3 bases, with 18 bases left between them. Germline V lookup: CDR1 MDHEN, CDR2 SYDVKM. The CDR3 contains 16 residues. This chain's CDR3 is CASSLVGGQDFYEQYF. CDR3 DNA: TGTGCCAGCAGTTTGGTGGGGGGACAAGACTTCTACGAGCAGTACTTC. Full variable domain (remainder filled in from reference TRBV28 and TRBJ2-7): DVKVTQSSRYLVKRTGEKVFLECVQDMDHENMFWYRQDPGLGLRLIYFSYDVKMKEKGDIPEGYSVSREKKERFSLILESASTNQTSMYLCASSLVGGQDFYEQYFGPGTRLTVT.